Below, 30 T cell receptor beta chains from the same sample are listed, as sequenced in a study of graft-versus-host responses after intestinal transplantation. Their antigen targets remain unknown. Some clones are missing from TCRdb's copy, which holds only in-frame ones; the method was immunoSEQ multiplex PCR. The sample lists 77,000 or so clones, roughly 94% occurring once. Sequenced here: unstimulated CD8+ T cells sorted from spleen or lymph node cells, sampled before intestinal transplant. The receptors were gathered from a human donor who received an intestinal transplant.

The chain joins TRBV7-2 to TRBJ2-3; the match to TRBD2 covers 12 bases. This CDR3 comprises 17 residues. Germline V gene data show CDR1 as SGHTA and CDR2 as FQGNSA. Trimming removed 5 bases from V and 2 bases from J; junction bases left unmatched: 8. The CDR3 sequence: CASSAGLAGLFTDTQYF. The CDR3 DNA reads TGTGCCAGCAGCGCCGGACTAGCGGGACTTTTCACAGATACGCAGTATTTT.

This clone has a single count. This chain connects TRBV6-5 to TRBJ1-1, with D uncertain. CDR1 MNHEY and CDR2 SVGAGI come from the germline V gene. CDR3 size: 13 residues. Trimming left V 6 bases short and J 0 bases short, with 8 bases between. In DNA form, the CDR3 reads TGTGCCAGCAGCCGCCTCATGAACACTGAAGCTTTCTTT. Translation: CASSRLMNTEAFF.

This rearrangement joins TRBV5-4 to TRBJ2-2; 8 bases fit TRBD1. The CDR3 consists of 17 residues. V gave up 1 base and J gave up 0 bases; unmatched junction bases: 5. From germline, CDR1 is SGHNT and CDR2 YYREEE (reference sequence). CDR3 DNA: TGTGCCAGCAGCTTGTTGGGGACAGGACCGAACACCGGGGAGCTGTTTTTT. It yields the protein CASSLLGTGPNTGELFF.

The J gene is TRBJ2-5, the V gene TRBV27, with a weak D call TRBD2 (6 bases). Matching the DNA end better, TRBJ2-7 makes the J call doubtful. The germline V gene has CDR1 MNHEY and CDR2 SMNVEV (reference sequence). The CDR3 runs to 13 residues. The DNA for the CDR3 is TGTGCCAGCAGTCTTGCGGGAAACTACGAGCAGTACTTC. Its translation: CASSLAGNYEQYF.

This chain connects TRBV7-9 to TRBJ2-2; D gene uncertain. The germline CDR1 and CDR2 sequences are SEHNR and FQNEAQ (reference sequence). Trimming shortened V by 2 bases and J by 11 bases, and 9 bases separated the two germline ends. CDR3 length equals 12 residues. CDR3 DNA: TGTGCCAGCAGCTTAAGAGGACCCGAGCTGTTTTTT. It yields the protein CASSLRGPELFF.

This chain links TRBV10-3 with TRBJ2-1; TRBD2 might be the D (7 bases). The CDR3 extends over 12 amino acids. Germline CDR1 is ENHRY and CDR2 is SYGVKD. Deletions cut 11 bases from V and 8 bases from J, with 16 bases between. This chain's CDR3 is CAVGGPGDEQFF. The CDR3 DNA sequence: TGTGCCGTGGGAGGGCCAGGGGATGAGCAGTTCTTC.

The V call is TRBV7-9, the J call TRBJ2-7; D may correspond to TRBD1 or TRBD2 (5 bases each). V was pared by 4 bases and J by 4 bases, with 17 bases between. This CDR3 is built from 15 residues. From germline, CDR1 is SEHNR and CDR2 FQNEAQ (reference sequence). The CDR3 coding sequence is TGTGCCAGCAGCTCGCCGGGACCGCAAAATTACGAGCAGTACTTC. Its protein is CASSSPGPQNYEQYF. Complete variable domain (other parts from reference TRBV7-9 and TRBJ2-7): DTGVSQNPRHKITKRGQNVTFRCDPISEHNRLYWYRQTLGQGPEFLTYFQNEAQLEKSRLLSDRFSAERPKGSFSTLEIQRTEQGDSAMYLCASSSPGPQNYEQYFGPGTRLTVT.

The chain joins TRBV7-9 to TRBJ1-4; the D gene is possibly TRBD1 (5 bases). V lost 5 bases and J 17 bases, leaving 15 bases between the germline ends. Germline V gene sequence: CDR1 SEHNR, CDR2 FQNEAQ (reference sequence). The length of the CDR3 is 11 residues. CDR3 residues: CASSLGPEIFF. The CDR3 DNA is TGTGCCAGCAGCCTGGGACCAGAGATCTTTTTT. The whole variable domain, remainder taken from reference TRBV7-9 and TRBJ1-4, is DTGVSQNPRHKITKRGQNVTFRCDPISEHNRLYWYRQTLGQGPEFLTYFQNEAQLEKSRLLSDRFSAERPKGSFSTLEIQRTEQGDSAMYLCASSLGPEIFFGSGTQLSVL.

The J gene is TRBJ1-1, the V gene TRBV5-1, with 7 bases that match TRBD1. This CDR3 is 13 amino acids long. Germline values: CDR1 SGHRS, CDR2 YFSETQ. V shed 0 bases, J shed 6 bases, and the junction held 2 bases outside the gene matches. CDR3 DNA sequence: TGCGCCAGCAGCTTGGCCGGGACAGCTGAAGCTTTCTTT. Protein: CASSLAGTAEAFF.

The chain has TRBV29-1 and TRBJ1-3; D call uncertain. Germline CDR1 SQVTM, CDR2 ANQGSEA. V was clipped by 0 bases and J by 4 bases, with 22 bases between them. This CDR3 is 18 amino acids long. The CDR3 DNA sequence: TGCAGCGTTGAAGAACCTCACCAGCCCGGGAGATTCGGAAACACCATATATTTT. Amino acid sequence: CSVEEPHQPGRFGNTIYF.

The chain has TRBV28 and TRBJ2-3; 9 bases fit TRBD1. The germline gives CDR1 MDHEN, CDR2 SYDVKM. The V gene end was trimmed by 11 bases and the J gene end by 4 bases; junction bases not matched to a gene: 7. CDR3 length: 13 residues. In DNA, the CDR3 is TGTGCCGGGGGACAGGGTAGAGCAGATACGCAGTATTTT. Amino acids: CAGGQGRADTQYF.

The gene calls are TRBV27 and TRBJ2-7, with 13 bases matching TRBD2. The germline V gene has CDR1 MNHEY and CDR2 SMNVEV (reference sequence). Unmatched junction bases numbered 13, after V lost 6 bases and J lost 5 bases. This CDR3 is built from 17 residues. CDR3 sequence reads: CASSFWTSGRYGDEQYF. DNA for the CDR3: TGTGCCAGCAGCTTTTGGACTAGCGGGAGATATGGCGACGAGCAGTACTTC.

For the CDR3, the DNA is TGCGCCAGCAGCCGGAACCGGGACACTGCCTACGAGCAGTACTTC. It encodes CASSRNRDTAYEQYF. This rearrangement joins TRBV4-1 to TRBJ2-7; D is perhaps TRBD1 (6 bases). Trimming removed 4 bases at V and 2 bases at J, with 15 bases between. CDR3 size: 15 residues. The germline V gene encodes CDR1 MGHRA and CDR2 YSYEKL.

This chain uses TRBV27 with TRBJ2-7; 8 positions agree with TRBD2. The CDR3 extends over 11 amino acids. Germline V gene sequence: CDR1 MNHEY, CDR2 SMNVEV (reference sequence). The CDR3 here is CLSGSRYEQYF. Written as DNA, the CDR3 is TGTTTAAGCGGGAGTCGGTACGAGCAGTACTTC.

The chain joins TRBV28 to TRBJ1-1; possibly TRBD1 for D (5 bases). V was pared by 2 bases and J by 7 bases, with 17 bases between. CDR3 length equals 15 residues. The germline V gene encodes CDR1 MDHEN and CDR2 SYDVKM. The DNA of the CDR3 is TGTGCCAGCAGTTTAATGTTAACAGGAGCCTATGAAGCTTTCTTT. This translates into CASSLMLTGAYEAFF.

This rearrangement joins TRBV7-2 to TRBJ2-5; D is unresolved. The closer fit of TRBJ2-7 to the DNA end suggests the J call may be wrong. The CDR3 has 17 residues. Germline CDR1 reads SGHTA; CDR2 reads FQGNSA. CDR3 coding DNA: TGTGCCAGCAGCTTAGGCCCCGGATCGACCTCCTCCTACGAGCAGTACTTC. It specifies CASSLGPGSTSSYEQYF.

This chain uses TRBV6-1 with TRBJ1-5; unclear D gene. This CDR3 comprises 15 residues. Trimming left V 1 base short and J 4 bases short, with 11 bases between. Germline CDR1 MNHNS, CDR2 SASEGT. This CDR3 is CASSEEGVRNQPQHF. In DNA form, the CDR3 reads TGTGCCAGCAGTGAAGAGGGTGTAAGGAATCAGCCCCAGCATTTT.

V is TRBV7-6 and J is TRBJ2-7, with 8 bases matching TRBD1. CDR1 is SGHVS, CDR2 FNYEAQ, per germline. V dropped 3 bases and J dropped 5; count of bases not matched to a gene: 15. The CDR3 has 17 amino acids. The CDR3 spells CASSFSPRQGATHEQYF. CDR3 nucleotide sequence: TGTGCCAGCAGCTTTTCTCCGCGGCAGGGGGCGACCCACGAGCAGTACTTC.

This chain links TRBV19 with TRBJ1-1; the D gene is possibly TRBD1 (5 bases). The V end lost 4 bases, the J end lost 1 base, and 7 bases lay between the germline ends. CDR1 LNHDA and CDR2 SQIVND come from the germline V gene (reference sequence). CDR3 length: 13 residues. The CDR3 loop reads CASSTGPNTEAFF. Here the CDR3 DNA reads TGTGCCAGTAGTACAGGGCCGAACACTGAAGCTTTCTTT.

In nucleotides, the CDR3 is TGCGCCAGCAGCTTGGAAGGGGGAGCGTTAGAGACCCAGTACTTC. As protein: CASSLEGGALETQYF. The rearrangement joins TRBV5-1 to TRBJ2-5; D possibly corresponds to TRBD1 (6 bases). The V gene's germline CDR1 is SGHRS and CDR2 YFSETQ. This CDR3 is 15 amino acids long. V lost 0 bases, J lost 4 bases, and 13 bases lay in between.

This clone was seen once. The J gene is TRBJ1-1, the V gene TRBV7-8; D is ambiguous. Trimming stripped 2 bases from V and 5 bases from J, with 21 bases between. The CDR3 length is 17 residues. Germline lookup yields CDR1 SGHVS and CDR2 FQNEAQ. CDR3 residues: CASSLYGFEGGSTEAFF. The CDR3 DNA reads as TGTGCCAGCAGCTTATATGGTTTTGAGGGCGGGAGTACTGAAGCTTTCTTT.

The V and J genes are TRBV27 and TRBJ2-1; TRBD2 matches at 8 bases. The CDR3 runs 16 residues. V lost 1 base to trimming and J lost 4 bases; unmatched junction nucleotides: 6. From germline, CDR1 is MNHEY and CDR2 SMNVEV (reference sequence). The CDR3 DNA reads as TGTGCCAGCAGTTTATACAGCGGGAGAGCTTACAATGAGCAGTTCTTC. Its translation is CASSLYSGRAYNEQFF.

This clone was seen just once. V is TRBV10-3 and J is TRBJ1-1; D is possibly TRBD1 (6 bases). Trimming took off 6 bases at V and 5 bases at J, with 19 bases between the two ends. There are 15 residues in the CDR3. Germline CDR1 is ENHRY and CDR2 is SYGVKD. Written as DNA, the CDR3 is TGTGCCATCAGCAATCCAGGGGCCCGGGGGACTGAAGCTTTCTTT. Its protein product is CAISNPGARGTEAFF.

This clone was observed a few times. The CDR3 DNA sequence: TGTGCCAGCAGACGACCTAGCGGAGGCTCCTACAATGAGCAGTTCTTC. Encoded protein: CASRRPSGGSYNEQFF. The rearrangement links TRBV7-2 to TRBJ2-1; 7 bases map to TRBD2. CDR3 length: 16 amino acids. Germline-derived CDR1 and CDR2 are SGHTA and FQGNSA. The V gene end was trimmed by 6 bases and the J gene end by 0 bases; junction bases not matched to a gene: 8.

V is TRBV27 and J is TRBJ2-1; 9 nucleotides match TRBD1. V lost 8 bases and J lost 8; bases outside the gene matches: 13. Germline lookup yields CDR1 MNHEY and CDR2 SMNVEV (reference sequence). This CDR3 has 15 residues. CDR3 sequence: CASVDGTGSNDEQFF. The DNA for the CDR3 is TGTGCCAGCGTAGACGGGACAGGGTCTAATGATGAGCAGTTCTTC.

The V call is TRBV7-9, the J call TRBJ2-2, with a possible D match to TRBD1 (6 bases). Germline lookup yields CDR1 SEHNR and CDR2 FQNEAQ (reference sequence). The CDR3 runs 14 residues. V lost 1 base and J lost 4, with 7 bases in between. The CDR3 region has the DNA TGTGCCAGCAGCTTAGGGACAGCCACCGGGGAGCTGTTTTTT. Translation gives CASSLGTATGELFF.

This rearrangement joins TRBV11-2 to TRBJ2-3; D is ambiguous. Germline lookup yields CDR1 SGHAT and CDR2 FQNNGV. The CDR3 is made up of 13 amino acids. Trimming pared 0 bases from V and 2 bases from J, leaving 3 bases between. CDR3 protein: CASSLEVTDTQYF. The CDR3 DNA is TGTGCCAGCAGCTTAGAGGTCACAGATACGCAGTATTTT.

This chain uses TRBV27 with TRBJ2-1, with D hard to call. Germline CDR1 is MNHEY and CDR2 is SMNVEV (reference sequence). This CDR3 region has 13 residues. The germline V and J ends were trimmed by 5 bases and 5 bases, with 10 bases remaining between them. The CDR3 bases are TGTGCCAGCAGTCCAGAGCTGAACAATGAGCAGTTCTTC. Its protein is CASSPELNNEQFF.

The V gene is TRBV5-1, the J gene TRBJ2-1; D assignment may be TRBD1 or TRBD2 (5 bases each). The CDR3 consists of 14 residues. Germline V gene data show CDR1 as SGHRS and CDR2 as YFSETQ. V shed 1 base and J shed 8 bases, with 13 bases lying between them. This CDR3 reads CASSLKVRDDEQFF. CDR3 coding DNA: TGCGCCAGCAGCTTGAAAGTTCGGGACGATGAGCAGTTCTTC.

The gene calls are TRBV7-2 and TRBJ2-7; a possible D gene is TRBD2 (5 bases). Trimming took 1 base from V and 3 from J, leaving 10 bases between them. The CDR3 sequence is 14 residues long. CDR1 and CDR2 from the germline V gene are SGHTA and FQGNSA. This CDR3 is CASSLDGLGYEQYF. CDR3 in DNA: TGTGCCAGCAGCTTAGACGGACTGGGCTACGAGCAGTACTTC.